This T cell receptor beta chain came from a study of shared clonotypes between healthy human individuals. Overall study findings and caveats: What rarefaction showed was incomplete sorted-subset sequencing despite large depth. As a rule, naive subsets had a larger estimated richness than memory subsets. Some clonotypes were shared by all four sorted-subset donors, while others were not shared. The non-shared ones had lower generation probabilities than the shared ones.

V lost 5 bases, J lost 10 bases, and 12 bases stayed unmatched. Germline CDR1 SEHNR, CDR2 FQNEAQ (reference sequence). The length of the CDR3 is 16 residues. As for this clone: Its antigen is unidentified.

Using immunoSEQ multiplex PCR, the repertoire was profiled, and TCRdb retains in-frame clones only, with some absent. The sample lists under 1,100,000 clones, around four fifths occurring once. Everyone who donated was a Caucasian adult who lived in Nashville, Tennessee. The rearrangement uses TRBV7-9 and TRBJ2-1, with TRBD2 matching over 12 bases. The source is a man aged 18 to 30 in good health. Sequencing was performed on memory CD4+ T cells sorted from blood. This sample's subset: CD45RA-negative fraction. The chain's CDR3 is CASSPGGLAGGLEQFF. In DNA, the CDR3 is TGTGCCAGCAGCCCCGGCGGGCTAGCGGGAGGGCTGGAGCAGTTCTTC.